A single sample is the source of the 5 T cell receptor beta chains below, sequenced in a study of T cell changes during pregnancy in multiple sclerosis. TCRdb keeps only in-frame clones here, not all; method: immunoSEQ multiplex PCR. The table shows 70,000 or so clones, with 80% to 95% occurring only once. The sample consisted of CD4+ T cells from peripheral blood mononuclear cells, taken after pregnancy. The receptors come from a female donor with multiple sclerosis, enrolled in a pregnancy study.

The chain joins TRBV15 to TRBJ1-5, with D hard to call. The germline V and J ends were trimmed by 1 base and 2 bases, with 6 bases remaining between them. The V gene's germline CDR1 is LNHNV and CDR2 YYDKDF (reference sequence). The CDR3 sequence is 14 residues long. This CDR3 is CATSRAGRNQPQHF. The CDR3 DNA follows: TGTGCCACCAGCAGAGCGGGTCGCAATCAGCCCCAGCATTTT. Using reference TRBV15 and TRBJ1-5 for the parts outside the CDR3, the full variable domain is DAMVIQNPRYQVTQFGKPVTLSCSQTLNHNVMYWYQQKSSQAPKLLFHYYDKDFNNEADTPDNFQSRRPNTSFCFLDIRSPGLGDTAMYLCATSRAGRNQPQHFGDGTRLSIL.

This rearrangement joins TRBV7-3 to TRBJ2-2, with 7 bases identical to TRBD2. From germline, CDR1 is SGHTA and CDR2 FQGTGA. There are 13 residues in the CDR3. J was trimmed by 5 bases and V by 3 bases; bases with no gene match: 0. CDR3 sequence: CASSLGGTGELFF. Written as DNA, the CDR3 is TGTGCCAGCAGCTTGGGGGGGACCGGGGAGCTGTTTTTT.

This chain joins TRBV28 and TRBJ1-1; TRBD1 agrees at 8 bases. The CDR3 contains 13 residues. V gave up 6 bases and J gave up 3 bases; unmatched junction bases: 3. Per germline, CDR1 MDHEN and CDR2 SYDVKM. Here the CDR3 reads CASRGQADTEAFF. CDR3 nucleotides: TGTGCCAGCAGGGGACAGGCTGACACTGAAGCTTTCTTT.

J is TRBJ2-3 and V is TRBV7-2; D is perhaps TRBD2 (6 bases). V was trimmed by 0 bases and J by 6 bases, leaving 10 bases between them. The CDR3 extends over 14 amino acids. CDR1 is SGHTA and CDR2 is FQGNSA in the germline V gene. The CDR3 sequence is CASSLAGGGDTQYF. In nucleotides, the CDR3 is TGTGCCAGCAGCTTAGCGGGAGGTGGCGATACGCAGTATTTT.

This sequence joins TRBV4-2 and TRBJ2-1, with 9 bases lining up with TRBD2. V dropped 6 bases and J dropped 5; count of bases not matched to a gene: 14. There are 17 residues in the CDR3. Germline V gene lookup returns CDR1 LGHNA and CDR2 YNFKEQ. This chain's CDR3 is CASSRSPPGLAHNEQFF. CDR3 nucleotides: TGTGCCAGCAGTCGATCCCCACCGGGACTAGCCCACAATGAGCAGTTCTTC.